The present T cell receptor beta chain was sequenced within a study of blood T cell repertoires in COVID-19. The wider study: COVID-19 samples, acute and convalescent, were from the United States, Italy and Spain. PBMCs, B-cell-depleted T cells, or T cells provided the cDNA or gDNA that made up the material.

Libraries were prepared by immunoSEQ multiplex PCR; TCRdb keeps only in-frame clonotypes and omits some of them. Of about 230,000 clones listed, approximately 90% were seen once; the top ten hold about 9.9%. The CDR3 is 13 residues long. Germline CDR1 and CDR2: SNHLY and FYNNEI. Trimming stripped 3 bases from V and 3 bases from J, with 8 bases between. Seattle cases were enrolled at active infection and followed longitudinally. Specimen: peripheral blood. The chain couples TRBV2 to TRBJ1-1; possible D gene TRBD1, 6 bases. The receptor's source is a man aged 45-65 years with COVID-19, enrolled during active disease. CDR3 in amino acids: CASSEAGDTEAFF. CDR3 DNA: TGTGCCAGCAGTGAGGCAGGGGACACTGAAGCTTTCTTT.